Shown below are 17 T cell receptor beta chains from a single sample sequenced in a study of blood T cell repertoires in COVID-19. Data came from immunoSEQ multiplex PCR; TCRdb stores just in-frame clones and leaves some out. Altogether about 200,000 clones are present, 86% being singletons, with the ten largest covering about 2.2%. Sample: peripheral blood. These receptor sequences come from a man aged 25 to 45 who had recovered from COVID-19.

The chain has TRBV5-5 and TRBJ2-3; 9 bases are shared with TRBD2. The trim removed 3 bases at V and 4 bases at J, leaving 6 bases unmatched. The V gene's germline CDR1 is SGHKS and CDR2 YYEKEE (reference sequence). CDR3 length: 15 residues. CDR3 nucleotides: TGTGCCAGCAGCTCCGGGACTAGCTACCCAGATACGCAGTATTTT. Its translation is CASSSGTSYPDTQYF.

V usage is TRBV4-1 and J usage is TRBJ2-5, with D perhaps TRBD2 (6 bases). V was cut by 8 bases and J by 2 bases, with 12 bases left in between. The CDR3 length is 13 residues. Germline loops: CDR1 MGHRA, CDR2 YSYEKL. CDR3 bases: TGCGCCAGCGGACGGGGGAGTCAAGAGACCCAGTACTTC. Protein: CASGRGSQETQYF.

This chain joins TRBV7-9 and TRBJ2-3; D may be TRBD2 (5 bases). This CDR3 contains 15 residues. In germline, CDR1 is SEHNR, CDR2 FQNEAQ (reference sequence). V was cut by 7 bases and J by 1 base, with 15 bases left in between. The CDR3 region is CASTPGRDGTDTQYF. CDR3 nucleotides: TGTGCCAGCACCCCTGGACGGGATGGCACAGATACGCAGTATTTT.

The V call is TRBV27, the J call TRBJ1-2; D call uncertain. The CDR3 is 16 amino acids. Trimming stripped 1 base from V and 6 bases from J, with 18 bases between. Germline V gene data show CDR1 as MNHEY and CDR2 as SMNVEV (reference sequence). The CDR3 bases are TGTGCCAGCAGTTTATGGGCCGGGAAGTATAGTGATGGCTACACCTTC. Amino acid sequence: CASSLWAGKYSDGYTF.

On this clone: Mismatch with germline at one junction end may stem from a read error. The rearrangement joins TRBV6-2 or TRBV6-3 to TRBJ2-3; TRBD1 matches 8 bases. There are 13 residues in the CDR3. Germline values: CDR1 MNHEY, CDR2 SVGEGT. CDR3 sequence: CASSYLQGAKRAF. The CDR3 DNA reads TGTGCCAGCAGTTACCTCCAGGGGGCGAAAAGGGCTTTT.

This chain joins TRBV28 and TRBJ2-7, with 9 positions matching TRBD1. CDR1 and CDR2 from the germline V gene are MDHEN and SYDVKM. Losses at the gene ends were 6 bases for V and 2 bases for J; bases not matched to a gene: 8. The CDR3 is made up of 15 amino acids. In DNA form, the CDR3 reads TGTGCCAGCAGCGGGTTTGGGACAGGGCCCTACGAGCAGTACTTC. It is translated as CASSGFGTGPYEQYF.

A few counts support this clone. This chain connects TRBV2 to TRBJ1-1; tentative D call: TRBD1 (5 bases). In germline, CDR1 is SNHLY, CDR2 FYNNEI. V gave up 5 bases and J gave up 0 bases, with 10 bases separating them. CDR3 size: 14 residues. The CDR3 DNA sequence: TGTGCCAGCAGTCCAGGGATTTTGAACACTGAAGCTTTCTTT. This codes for CASSPGILNTEAFF.

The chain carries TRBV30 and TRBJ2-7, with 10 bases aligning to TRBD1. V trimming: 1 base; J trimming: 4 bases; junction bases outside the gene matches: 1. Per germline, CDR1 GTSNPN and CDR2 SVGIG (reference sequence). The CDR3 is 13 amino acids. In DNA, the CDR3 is TGTGCCTGGAGTGGGACAGGGGGTTACGAGCAGTACTTC. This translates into CAWSGTGGYEQYF. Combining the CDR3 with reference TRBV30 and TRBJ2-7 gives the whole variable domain SQTIHQWPATLVQPVGSPLSLECTVEGTSNPNLYWYRQAAGRGLQLLFYSVGIGQISSEVPQNLSASRPQDRQFILSSKKLLLSDSGFYLCAWSGTGGYEQYFGPGTRLTVT.

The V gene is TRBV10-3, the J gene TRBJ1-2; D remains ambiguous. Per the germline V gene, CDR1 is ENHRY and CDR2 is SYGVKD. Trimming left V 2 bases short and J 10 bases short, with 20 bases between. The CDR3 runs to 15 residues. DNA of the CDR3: TGTGCCATCAGTGAGAAAGGAGGTACCCACCCCCTCTACACCTTC. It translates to CAISEKGGTHPLYTF.

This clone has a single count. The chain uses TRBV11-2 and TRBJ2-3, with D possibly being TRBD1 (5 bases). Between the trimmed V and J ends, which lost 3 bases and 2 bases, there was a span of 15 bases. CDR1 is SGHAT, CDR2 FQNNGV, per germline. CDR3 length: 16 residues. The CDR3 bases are TGTGCCAGCAGCTTCGACAGTGGCTCTGTCACAGATACGCAGTATTTT. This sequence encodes CASSFDSGSVTDTQYF.

The CDR3 bases are TGTGCCAGCAGCTTGGCCGGGACAGGGCTGGTGGGTGAAAAACTGTTTTTT. Its protein product is CASSLAGTGLVGEKLFF. The chain combines TRBV7-2 with TRBJ1-4; 9 nucleotides line up with TRBD1. Per the germline V gene, CDR1 is SGHTA and CDR2 is FQGNSA. The length of the CDR3 is 17 residues. V shed 3 bases, J shed 7 bases, and the junction held 12 bases outside the gene matches.

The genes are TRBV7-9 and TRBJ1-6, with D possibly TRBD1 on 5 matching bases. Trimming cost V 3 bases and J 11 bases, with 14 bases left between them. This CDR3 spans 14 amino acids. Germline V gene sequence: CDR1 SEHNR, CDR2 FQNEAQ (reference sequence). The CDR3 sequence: CASSFGREITPLHF. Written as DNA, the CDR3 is TGTGCCAGCAGCTTTGGCAGGGAAATCACACCCCTCCACTTT.

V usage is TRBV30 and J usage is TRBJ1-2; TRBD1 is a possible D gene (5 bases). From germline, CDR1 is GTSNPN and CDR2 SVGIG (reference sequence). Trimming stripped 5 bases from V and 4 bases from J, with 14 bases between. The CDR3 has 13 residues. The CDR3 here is CAWSPGGFYGYTF. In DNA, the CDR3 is TGTGCCTGGTCTCCGGGGGGTTTCTATGGCTACACCTTC.

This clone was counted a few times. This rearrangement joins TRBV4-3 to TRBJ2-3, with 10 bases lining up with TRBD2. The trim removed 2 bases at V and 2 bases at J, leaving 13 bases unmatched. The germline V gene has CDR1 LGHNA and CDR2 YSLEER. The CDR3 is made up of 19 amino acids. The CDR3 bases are TGCGCCAGCAGCCAAAATTTTCTAGCGGGGGCCCTGGCCACAGATACGCAGTATTTT. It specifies CASSQNFLAGALATDTQYF.

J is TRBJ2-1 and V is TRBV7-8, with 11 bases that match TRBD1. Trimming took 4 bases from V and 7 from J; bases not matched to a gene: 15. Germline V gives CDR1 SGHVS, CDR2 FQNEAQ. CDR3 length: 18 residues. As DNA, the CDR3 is TGTGCCAGCAGCTCATCGAGCCCCGGGACAGGGGGAGGTAATGAGCAGTTCTTC. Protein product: CASSSSSPGTGGGNEQFF. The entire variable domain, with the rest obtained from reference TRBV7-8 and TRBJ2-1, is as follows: GAGVSQSPRYKVAKRGQDVALRCDPISGHVSLFWYQQALGQGPEFLTYFQNEAQLDKSGLPSDRFFAERPEGSVSTLKIQRTQQEDSAVYLCASSSSSPGTGGGNEQFFGPGTRLTVL.

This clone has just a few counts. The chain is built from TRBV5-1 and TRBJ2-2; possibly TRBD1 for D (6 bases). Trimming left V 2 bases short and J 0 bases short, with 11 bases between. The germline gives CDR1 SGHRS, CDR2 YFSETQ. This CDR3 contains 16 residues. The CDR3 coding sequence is TGCGCCAGCAGCTTAACCGGGACACCGAACACCGGGGAGCTGTTTTTT. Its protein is CASSLTGTPNTGELFF.

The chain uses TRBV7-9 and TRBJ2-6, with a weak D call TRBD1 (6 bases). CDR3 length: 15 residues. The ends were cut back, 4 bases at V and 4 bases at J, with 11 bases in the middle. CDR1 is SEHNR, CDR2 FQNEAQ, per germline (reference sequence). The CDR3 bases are TGTGCCAGCAGCTCAGGGGTGCTGGGGGCCAACGTCCTGACTTTC. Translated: CASSSGVLGANVLTF. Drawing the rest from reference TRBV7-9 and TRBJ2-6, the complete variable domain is DTGVSQNPRHKITKRGQNVTFRCDPISEHNRLYWYRQTLGQGPEFLTYFQNEAQLEKSRLLSDRFSAERPKGSFSTLEIQRTEQGDSAMYLCASSSGVLGANVLTFGAGSRLTVL.